The sequence of this TCR beta chain was determined in a study of blood T cells in healthy people across ages. Study-wide points: In long-lived donors, naive CD4+ cell counts and diversity exceeded those of aged donors.

CDR3 length: 16 amino acids. Germline CDR1 reads SGHTS; CDR2 reads YDEGEE. Concerning this clonotype: Its specificity is unknown.

A second 7 to 11 cycle PCR used barcoded and J-beta primers. Using its own MiXCR run on the 5' RACE reads, TCRdb lists one record per CDR3 protein. The sample has fewer than 1.5 million distinct CDR3 sequences, 42% seen once; the top ten hold 6.5% to 10%. The J gene is TRBJ2-1, the V gene TRBV5-8; 9 bases are shared with TRBD2. The DNA end is more similar to TRBJ2-7, so the J call may be wrong. Sequencing was carried out using blood. The source of this sequence is a young woman in good health. The CDR3 nucleotides read TGTGCCAGCAGCCGAACGACTAGCGGAGCGTACAATGAGCAGTACTTC. This sequence encodes CASSRTTSGAYNEQYF.